This record covers a single TCR beta chain. The antigen is undetermined. The PCR used 60 Vbeta and 13 Jbeta primers. Assay used: immunoSEQ multiplex PCR; TCRdb lists only in-frame clones, some missing. The table lists 170,000 or so clones, 84% of them singletons. All the people who gave samples were healthy bone marrow donors. The CDR3 consists of 14 residues. V was pared by 6 bases and J by 0 bases, with 1 base of the junction left unmatched. CDR1 is SNHLY and CDR2 is FYNNEI in the germline V gene. This sample is part of a study of cytomegalovirus exposure and HLA in healthy donors. General study points: Being productive about 87% or about 30% of the time was typical of most TCR beta V segments in an earlier analysis. In a later analysis, several top co-occurrence clusters appeared linked to parvovirus B19, influenza, CMV and Epstein-Barr virus. A list of about 180 TCR beta chains associated with cytomegalovirus was given.

Sample: PBMCs. The chain uses TRBV2 and TRBJ1-2; 10 bases line up with TRBD1. The TCR originated in a girl between 10 and 17 years old in good health and CMV-seropositive. CDR3 DNA: TGTGCCAGCAGGGGGACAGGGGCTAACTATGGCTACACCTTC. This sequence encodes CASRGTGANYGYTF.